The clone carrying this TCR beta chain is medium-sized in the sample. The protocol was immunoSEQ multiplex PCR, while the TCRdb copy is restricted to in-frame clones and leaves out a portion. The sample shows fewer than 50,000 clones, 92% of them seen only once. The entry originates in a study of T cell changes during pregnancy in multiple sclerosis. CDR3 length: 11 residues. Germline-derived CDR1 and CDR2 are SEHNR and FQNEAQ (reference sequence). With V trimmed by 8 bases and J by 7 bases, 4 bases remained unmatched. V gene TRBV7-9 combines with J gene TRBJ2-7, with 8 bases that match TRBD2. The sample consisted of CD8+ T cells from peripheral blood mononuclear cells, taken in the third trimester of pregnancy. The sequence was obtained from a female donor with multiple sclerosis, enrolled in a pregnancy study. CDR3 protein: CASEREREQYF. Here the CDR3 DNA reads TGTGCCAGCGAGCGGGAGAGGGAGCAGTACTTC.